Presented here are 21 T cell receptor beta chains from one specimen sequenced in a study of read filtering for tumor transcriptome and immune sequencing. From roughly 390 ng of RNA, a library with molecular barcoded alpha/delta and beta/gamma adaptors was made. TCRdb reprocessed the reads via MiXCR and lists one record per CDR3 protein. The sample includes 90,000 or so distinct CDR3 sequences, roughly 21% of them seen just once. Sequencing was carried out using a population of CD138-negative cells sorted from bone marrow. Receptors were obtained from a donor aged 40 or over with multiple myeloma.

This clonotype was counted many times. The chain couples TRBV2 to TRBJ2-2; D perhaps matches TRBD1 (6 bases). CDR1 is SNHLY, CDR2 FYNNEI, per germline. The ends were cut back, 2 bases at V and 7 bases at J, with 14 bases in the middle. The CDR3 is made up of 15 amino acids. CDR3 sequence: CASSESRTGHGELFF. The CDR3, as DNA: TGTGCCAGCAGTGAAAGTCGAACAGGGCACGGGGAGCTGTTTTTT.

This clonotype was recorded at least ten times. CDR3 sequence: CASSPGPRTEAFF. The CDR3 DNA reads as TGTGCCAGCTCACCGGGACCAAGGACTGAAGCTTTCTTT. The rearrangement uses TRBV18 and TRBJ1-1; maybe TRBD1 (5 bases). CDR1 KGHSH and CDR2 LQKENI come from the germline V gene. Between the trimmed V and J ends, which lost 3 bases and 5 bases, there was a span of 10 bases. The CDR3 loop spans 13 amino acids.

In this sample, this clonotype turned up many times. The chain employs TRBV7-9 and TRBJ2-5; 11 bases align to TRBD1. The germline CDR1 and CDR2 sequences are SEHNR and FQNEAQ (reference sequence). CDR3 length equals 15 residues. J was trimmed by 6 bases and V by 5 bases; bases with no gene match: 8. This chain's CDR3 is CASSKGQGVIKTQYF. The CDR3 coding sequence is TGTGCCAGCAGCAAGGGACAGGGGGTTATTAAGACCCAGTACTTC. Full variable domain (missing parts from reference TRBV7-9 and TRBJ2-5): DTGVSQNPRHKITKRGQNVTFRCDPISEHNRLYWYRQTLGQGPEFLTYFQNEAQLEKSRLLSDRFSAERPKGSFSTLEIQRTEQGDSAMYLCASSKGQGVIKTQYFGPGTRLLVL.

This chain uses TRBV5-1 with TRBJ2-1; 11 bases agree with TRBD2. Trimming removed 7 bases from V and 0 bases from J; junction bases left unmatched: 9. There are 17 residues in the CDR3. Germline values: CDR1 SGHRS, CDR2 YFSETQ. This CDR3 reads CASGSSGGFSSYNEQFF. CDR3 coding DNA: TGCGCCAGCGGCTCTAGCGGGGGGTTTAGCTCCTACAATGAGCAGTTCTTC.

This clonotype was detected only once. One end of the junction varies from germline; a read error may be responsible. The chain employs TRBV23-1 and TRBJ1-5; perhaps TRBD1 as D (5 bases). TRBV23-1 qualifies as an ORF whose function is uncertain. There are 14 residues in the CDR3. The chain's CDR3 is CVSSRPGPNQPQHF. As DNA, the CDR3 is TGCGTCAGCAGTCGGCCGGGACCCAATCAGCCCCAGCATTTT.

On this clonotype: A much bigger clone sits one base away, suggesting this may be a read error. This likely comes from a read error, as the CDR3 has no conserved phenylalanine or tryptophan at its end. The chain is built from TRBV29-1 and TRBJ2-1, with D tentatively TRBD1 (6 bases). V shed 4 bases and J shed 0 bases, with 7 bases lying between them. This CDR3 region has 13 residues. Germline CDR1 reads SQVTM; CDR2 reads ANQGSEA. CDR3 sequence: CSVAQGSYNEQFL. For the CDR3, the DNA is TGCAGCGTTGCACAGGGCTCCTACAATGAGCAGTTCCTC.

The rearrangement joins TRBV6-5 to TRBJ1-1, with D possibly matching TRBD1 (6 bases). Trimming took 6 bases from V and 4 from J, leaving 18 bases between them. Germline CDR1 reads MNHEY; CDR2 reads SVGAGI. The CDR3 runs 15 residues. The CDR3 coding sequence is TGTGCCAGCAGGGGCGTCGGGTTAGGGGGCACTGAAGCTTTCTTT. Protein product: CASRGVGLGGTEAFF.

The chain uses TRBV29-1 and TRBJ1-1; D call uncertain. CDR3 length: 12 residues. The germline V gene encodes CDR1 SQVTM and CDR2 ANQGSEA. V lost 6 bases to trimming and J lost 7 bases, with 15 bases between them. CDR3 in DNA: TGCAGCGTATCCGACGGGGTTAGTGAAGCTTTCTTT. Protein sequence: CSVSDGVSEAFF.

V is TRBV27 and J is TRBJ1-1, with 7 bases aligning to TRBD1. CDR1 MNHEY and CDR2 SMNVEV come from the germline V gene (reference sequence). The junction had 3 bases not matched to a gene; V was cut back by 5 bases and J by 6 bases. The CDR3 has 12 amino acids. CDR3 DNA sequence: TGTGCCAGCAGTGACAGGGTCTCTGAAGCTTTCTTT. Amino acid sequence: CASSDRVSEAFF.

This clonotype occurred many times. One end of the junction does not line up with germline, which may come from a read error. The chain employs TRBV7-7 and TRBJ2-5, with 7 bases that match TRBD2. CDR1 and CDR2 (germline): SSHAT, FNYEAQ (reference sequence). There are 14 residues in the CDR3. The CDR3 is CASSLVAGDETQYF. DNA for the CDR3: TGTGCTAGCAGCTTAGTTGCGGGGGATGAGACCCAGTACTTC.

The rearrangement joins TRBV2 to TRBJ2-5; 9 bases fit TRBD2. This CDR3 has 15 residues. With 6 bases clipped from V and 2 bases from J, the junction kept 7 bases outside the gene matches. CDR1 and CDR2 from the germline V gene are SNHLY and FYNNEI. DNA of the CDR3: TGTGCCAGCAGCTCCAATGGACTAGCGCAAGAGACCCAGTACTTC. Its protein is CASSSNGLAQETQYF.

This clonotype was recorded a few times. This rearrangement joins TRBV6-6 to TRBJ1-1; D gene ambiguous. The germline V gene has CDR1 MNHNY and CDR2 SVGAGI (reference sequence). The germline V and J ends were trimmed by 7 bases and 6 bases, with 15 bases remaining between them. The CDR3 is 13 amino acids. The CDR3 region has the DNA TGTGCCAGCAATAGCCCCCCCAGCGCTGAAGCTTTCTTT. Amino acids: CASNSPPSAEAFF.

A few counts support this clonotype. This chain connects TRBV11-2 to TRBJ2-1; 11 bases are shared with TRBD2. The CDR3 length is 16 residues. The trim removed 2 bases at V and 8 bases at J, leaving 8 bases unmatched. Germline loops: CDR1 SGHAT, CDR2 FQNNGV. CDR3 DNA sequence: TGTGCCAGCAGCTTATCTGTAGCGGGGGGGATGTATGAGCAGTTCTTC. This translates into CASSLSVAGGMYEQFF.

The sample holds a few counts of this clonotype. The rearrangement uses TRBV18 and TRBJ2-5; a weak D match, TRBD2 (6 bases). CDR3 size: 14 residues. The V gene's germline CDR1 is KGHSH and CDR2 LQKENI. Trimming pared 2 bases from V and 1 base from J, leaving 8 bases between. The DNA of the CDR3 is TGTGCCAGCTCACCATTGGGGGGCCAAGAGACCCAGTACTTC. Protein: CASSPLGGQETQYF.

Many counts were recorded for this clonotype. The chain links TRBV28 to TRBJ2-7; no reliable D call. The CDR3 runs 15 residues. The germline V gene has CDR1 MDHEN and CDR2 SYDVKM. The ends were cut back, 7 bases at V and 0 bases at J, with 16 bases in the middle. Written as DNA, the CDR3 is TGTGCCAGCAAGCTAGGCAGCCCCAGCTCCTACGAGCAGTACTTC. This gives the protein CASKLGSPSSYEQYF. The full variable domain, completed using reference TRBV28 and TRBJ2-7, is DVKVTQSSRYLVKRTGEKVFLECVQDMDHENMFWYRQDPGLGLRLIYFSYDVKMKEKGDIPEGYSVSREKKERFSLILESASTNQTSMYLCASKLGSPSSYEQYFGPGTRLTVT.

This clonotype was found a few times. The chain carries TRBV3-1 and TRBJ1-5; D may be TRBD1 (5 bases). CDR1 LGHDT and CDR2 YNNKEL come from the germline V gene (reference sequence). The CDR3 totals 14 residues. Trimming removed 3 bases from V and 6 bases from J, with 12 bases in between. The chain's CDR3 is CASSQARDSQPQHF. In DNA form, the CDR3 reads TGTGCCAGCAGCCAGGCCAGGGATAGTCAGCCCCAGCATTTT.

There are many counts of this clonotype. This sequence joins TRBV29-1 and TRBJ2-3; 13 bases align to TRBD2. Germline trimming cut 7 bases from V and 3 bases from J; bases unmatched to any gene: 7. The CDR3 is 15 residues long. Germline V gene lookup returns CDR1 SQVTM and CDR2 ANQGSEA. CDR3 residues: CSANGLAGVTDTQYF. The CDR3 bases are TGCAGCGCTAATGGACTAGCGGGGGTTACAGATACGCAGTATTTT.

The chain has TRBV7-6 and TRBJ2-3; the D is unclear. This CDR3 contains 14 residues. Trimming left V 1 base short and J 4 bases short, with 9 bases between. Germline assignment: CDR1 SGHVS and CDR2 FNYEAQ. The CDR3 reads CASSLVGFSDTQYF. In nucleotides, the CDR3 is TGTGCCAGCAGCTTAGTGGGGTTTTCAGATACGCAGTATTTT.

In this sample, this clonotype turned up many times. V is TRBV5-1 and J is TRBJ2-3; D may be TRBD1 (6 bases). The CDR3 contains 18 residues. V lost 2 bases to trimming and J lost 0 bases, with 19 bases between them. Germline V gene data show CDR1 as SGHRS and CDR2 as YFSETQ. CDR3 residues: CASSLGQRELHSTDTQYF. CDR3 coding DNA: TGCGCCAGCAGCTTAGGACAGCGAGAGCTTCATAGCACAGATACGCAGTATTTT.

This rearrangement joins TRBV5-1 to TRBJ2-5; D gene unclear. The CDR3 has 17 amino acids. V lost 1 base, J lost 5 bases, and 21 bases lay in between. Germline V CDR1 and CDR2: SGHRS, YFSETQ. The CDR3 DNA is TGCGCCAGCAGCTTGCTCTCGATTCGGTCGGAGAGGGAGACCCAGTACTTC. Amino acids: CASSLLSIRSERETQYF.

As to this clonotype: A single base separates this from a much larger clone, so it may be a read error. V is TRBV4-1 and J is TRBJ2-3; D remains ambiguous. The CDR3 runs 14 residues. Germline assignment: CDR1 MGHRA and CDR2 YSYEKL. The CDR3 nucleotides read TGCGCCCGCAGCCAAGATAGCAACACAGATACGCAGTATTTT. Translating it yields CARSQDSNTDTQYF.